The 26 T cell receptor beta chains given below trace back to one sample, sequenced in a study of beta chain features in type 1 diabetes. Sequenced material consisted of expressed TCRB transcripts (all of the isolated RNA was reverse transcribed). Clones were sequenced by immunoSEQ multiplex PCR, and TCRdb holds only the in-frame ones, with some missing. The sample has around 350,000 clones; roughly 12% are singletons. Sequenced sample: naive CD4+ T cells from blood. These receptors were taken from a man aged 18-30 years in good health.

This chain connects TRBV30 to TRBJ2-4; TRBD2 matches 7 bases. The trim removed 4 bases at V and 2 bases at J, leaving 2 bases unmatched. This CDR3 comprises 13 residues. Germline V CDR1 and CDR2: GTSNPN, SVGIG (reference sequence). The CDR3 DNA follows: TGTGCCTGGACTAGCGGCTCCAAAAACATTCAGTACTTC. Residues: CAWTSGSKNIQYF.

The rearrangement uses TRBV29-1 and TRBJ2-4; a weak D match, TRBD2 (6 bases). This CDR3 is built from 15 residues. Germline V gives CDR1 SQVTM, CDR2 ANQGSEA. V was cut by 2 bases and J by 2 bases, with 13 bases left in between. CDR3 region: CSVESGVSTKNIQYF. The CDR3 DNA is TGCAGCGTTGAATCGGGGGTGAGCACCAAAAACATTCAGTACTTC.

V gene TRBV11-1 combines with J gene TRBJ2-7, with 10 bases matching TRBD1. Germline CDR1 SGHAT, CDR2 FQDESV (reference sequence). The CDR3 has 14 amino acids. Trimming took 5 bases from V and 5 from J; bases not matched to a gene: 6. CDR3 sequence (DNA): TGTGCCAGCAGCGAGAGACAGGGGGCAGACGAGCAGTACTTC. Protein sequence: CASSERQGADEQYF. Full variable domain (remainder filled in from reference TRBV11-1 and TRBJ2-7): EAEVAQSPRYKITEKSQAVAFWCDPISGHATLYWYRQILGQGPELLVQFQDESVVDDSQLPKDRFSAERLKGVDSTLKIQPAELGDSAMYLCASSERQGADEQYFGPGTRLTVT.

This clone was seen a few times. The chain couples TRBV5-1 to TRBJ1-1, with D possibly matching TRBD1 (6 bases). Germline loops: CDR1 SGHRS, CDR2 YFSETQ. Trimming took 6 bases from V and 0 from J, leaving 15 bases between them. CDR3 length: 15 residues. The CDR3 DNA follows: TGCGCCAGCACCATATTTGAGGGGGTGAACACTGAAGCTTTCTTT. Translation gives CASTIFEGVNTEAFF.

This clone appeared a few times. CDR3 nucleotide sequence: TGTGCCAGCAGCTCGGGACTAGCGGGGAGCACAGATACGCAGTATTTT. Amino acid sequence: CASSSGLAGSTDTQYF. The chain joins TRBV5-4 to TRBJ2-3, with 13 nucleotides matching TRBD2. The CDR3 has 16 residues. Germline CDR1 and CDR2: SGHNT and YYREEE (reference sequence). V dropped 3 bases and J dropped 0; count of bases not matched to a gene: 1.

V and J are TRBV6-5 and TRBJ2-4; 8 nucleotides match TRBD1. The CDR3 has 14 residues. The trim removed 4 bases at V and 1 base at J, leaving 0 bases unmatched. Germline CDR1 is MNHEY and CDR2 is SVGAGI. The CDR3, as DNA: TGTGCCAGCAGTTGGACAGGGGCCAAAAACATTCAGTACTTC. It yields the protein CASSWTGAKNIQYF.

V usage is TRBV11-2 and J usage is TRBJ2-3; the match to TRBD1 covers 9 bases. V shed 3 bases, J shed 2 bases, and the junction held 3 bases outside the gene matches. The CDR3 runs to 15 residues. Germline V lookup: CDR1 SGHAT, CDR2 FQNNGV. CDR3 DNA sequence: TGTGCCAGCAGCTTTAACAGGGGGCCCACAGATACGCAGTATTTT. Translated, it gives CASSFNRGPTDTQYF. The full variable domain, completed using reference TRBV11-2 and TRBJ2-3, is EAGVAQSPRYKIIEKRQSVAFWCNPISGHATLYWYQQILGQGPKLLIQFQNNGVVDDSQLPKDRFSAERLKGVDSTLKIQPAKLEDSAVYLCASSFNRGPTDTQYFGPGTRLTVL.

The V call is TRBV30, the J call TRBJ1-1; D gene ambiguous. The CDR3 has 12 amino acids. Germline CDR1 reads GTSNPN; CDR2 reads SVGIG (reference sequence). V dropped 1 base and J dropped 8 bases, with 11 bases sitting between them. This chain's CDR3 is CAWSAAGAEAFF. The CDR3 DNA follows: TGTGCCTGGAGTGCCGCGGGCGCGGAAGCTTTCTTT.

In its sample, this clone was seen a few times. This chain connects TRBV11-2 to TRBJ2-2; D possibly corresponds to TRBD1 (6 bases). Trimming removed 5 bases at V and 4 bases at J, with 11 bases between. The length of the CDR3 is 14 residues. Germline CDR1 SGHAT, CDR2 FQNNGV. This CDR3 reads CASSPNRATGELFF. The CDR3 coding sequence is TGTGCCAGCAGCCCGAACAGGGCCACCGGGGAGCTGTTTTTT.

J is TRBJ2-7 and V is TRBV7-2; possible D gene TRBD1, 6 bases. Germline CDR1 reads SGHTA; CDR2 reads FQGNSA. Trimming pared 4 bases from V and 5 bases from J, leaving 12 bases between. The CDR3 spans 13 residues. The CDR3 DNA reads as TGTGCCAGCAGCTCTACAGGGTTCAACGAGCAGTACTTC. This gives the protein CASSSTGFNEQYF.

This clone was seen repeatedly, ten times or more. This chain uses TRBV7-9 with TRBJ2-1; 10 bases align to TRBD2. The trim removed 7 bases at V and 7 bases at J, leaving 7 bases unmatched. The CDR3 is 14 amino acids. Germline V gene sequence: CDR1 SEHNR, CDR2 FQNEAQ (reference sequence). The CDR3 here is CASTLAGVGNEQFF. CDR3 coding DNA: TGTGCCAGCACCCTAGCGGGAGTGGGGAATGAGCAGTTCTTC.

This clone has only a few counts. The chain employs TRBV5-4 and TRBJ1-1, with a possible D match to TRBD1 (5 bases). Trimming left V 2 bases short and J 0 bases short, with 8 bases between. CDR1 is SGHNT, CDR2 YYREEE, per germline (reference sequence). The CDR3 has 14 amino acids. CDR3 region: CASSLGRVNTEAFF. As DNA, the CDR3 is TGTGCCAGCAGCTTAGGCAGGGTGAACACTGAAGCTTTCTTT.

This rearrangement joins TRBV6-5 to TRBJ2-7, with D hard to call. The CDR3 consists of 13 residues. Germline lookup yields CDR1 MNHEY and CDR2 SVGAGI. V was shortened by 0 bases and J by 6 bases, with 9 bases between the two germline ends. The CDR3 bases are TGTGCCAGCAGTTACTCGTGGGCCGGCGAGCAGTACTTC. This sequence encodes CASSYSWAGEQYF.

The rearrangement links TRBV27 to TRBJ2-7; possible D gene TRBD2, 5 bases. The CDR3 is 13 amino acids. Germline V gene lookup returns CDR1 MNHEY and CDR2 SMNVEV (reference sequence). Trimming shortened V by 4 bases and J by 6 bases, and 13 bases separated the two germline ends. The CDR3 DNA sequence: TGTGCCAGCAGTTGGCAACTGAGCGGCGAGCAGTACTTC. This gives the protein CASSWQLSGEQYF.

The chain recombines TRBV18 with TRBJ2-1; a weak D match, TRBD1 (5 bases). Germline V gene data show CDR1 as KGHSH and CDR2 as LQKENI. The CDR3 loop spans 15 amino acids. Trimming took 3 bases from V and 0 from J, leaving 9 bases between them. The CDR3 protein is CASSPRVSSYNEQFF. In DNA form, the CDR3 reads TGTGCCAGCTCACCCAGGGTTAGCTCCTACAATGAGCAGTTCTTC.

V and J are TRBV11-3 and TRBJ2-5, with D possibly TRBD1 on 6 matching bases. CDR1 and CDR2 (germline): SGHNT, YENEEA. V lost 5 bases and J lost 2, with 9 bases in between. The CDR3 runs to 13 residues. The CDR3 region has the DNA TGTGCCAGCAGCAGGACAGCTCAAGAGACCCAGTACTTC. Translated, it gives CASSRTAQETQYF.

This clone was seen only a few times. J is TRBJ1-2 and V is TRBV6-1, with a tentative D call TRBD1 (6 bases). Trimming removed 1 base at V and 6 bases at J, with 12 bases between. The CDR3 length is 14 residues. Germline V gene sequence: CDR1 MNHNS, CDR2 SASEGT. The CDR3 is CASSEGTGWHGYTF. The CDR3 DNA reads TGTGCCAGCAGTGAAGGAACAGGGTGGCATGGCTACACCTTC.

This clone was seen only a few times. V is TRBV29-1 and J is TRBJ2-2, with TRBD1 identical over 10 bases. This CDR3 comprises 13 residues. Germline V gene sequence: CDR1 SQVTM, CDR2 ANQGSEA. The V and J ends lost 3 bases and 7 bases, in that order; junction bases with no gene match: 2. The CDR3 loop is CSVERTGGGELFF. CDR3 nucleotide sequence: TGCAGCGTTGAGAGGACAGGGGGCGGGGAGCTGTTTTTT.

This clone has only a few counts. CDR3 residues: CSVSYPSAEQYF. The CDR3 DNA is TGCAGCGTTAGCTATCCTAGCGCCGAGCAGTACTTC. This chain connects TRBV29-1 to TRBJ2-7, with a weak D call TRBD2 (6 bases). This CDR3 region has 12 residues. The germline V and J ends were trimmed by 5 bases and 6 bases, with 14 bases remaining between them. The germline V gene has CDR1 SQVTM and CDR2 ANQGSEA.

This clone turned up a few times. The chain uses TRBV4-1 and TRBJ2-7, with TRBD2 matching over 13 bases. After removal of 2 bases from V and 6 bases from J, the junction contained 7 bases not matched to a gene. The CDR3 extends over 16 amino acids. Germline assignment: CDR1 MGHRA and CDR2 YSYEKL. The CDR3: CASSQKRTSGRLEQYF. DNA of the CDR3: TGCGCCAGCAGCCAAAAAAGGACTAGCGGGAGACTCGAGCAGTACTTC.

The rearrangement joins TRBV7-2 to TRBJ2-3, with 12 bases that match TRBD2. Germline V gene sequence: CDR1 SGHTA, CDR2 FQGNSA. V lost 1 base, J lost 11 bases, and 7 bases stayed unmatched. The CDR3 runs 15 residues. In DNA form, the CDR3 reads TGTGCCAGCAGCTTAGGGACTAGCGGGGAGGTGCAGCAGTATTTT. It translates to CASSLGTSGEVQQYF.

The genes are TRBV7-3 and TRBJ2-2; 10 nucleotides agree with TRBD2. J gave up 10 bases and V 6 bases, and 5 bases lay outside the gene matches. The germline V gene has CDR1 SGHTA and CDR2 FQGTGA. The CDR3 loop spans 13 amino acids. As DNA, the CDR3 is TGTGCCAGCAGTAGTAGCGGGGGGAAGGAGCTGTTTTTT. The encoded protein is CASSSSGGKELFF.

This clone was observed a few times. The chain uses TRBV25-1 and TRBJ2-2; TRBD2 might be the D (5 bases). From germline, CDR1 is MGHDK and CDR2 SYGVNS. Trimming removed 4 bases at V and 7 bases at J, with 16 bases between. The CDR3 extends over 15 amino acids. The CDR3 here is CASSVGGRKVGELFF. CDR3 DNA sequence: TGTGCCAGCAGTGTGGGTGGGAGAAAGGTCGGGGAGCTGTTTTTT.

This clone was counted a few times. CDR3 residues: CASVRSVGEGNYGYTF. The CDR3, as DNA: TGTGCCAGCGTACGATCCGTCGGGGAAGGGAACTATGGCTACACCTTC. The chain joins TRBV7-8 to TRBJ1-2; D unclear. This CDR3 has 16 amino acids. From germline, CDR1 is SGHVS and CDR2 FQNEAQ. V lost 8 bases, J lost 2 bases, and 21 bases lay in between.

This clone has only a few counts. The chain uses TRBV7-9 and TRBJ2-2; no clear D. The germline gives CDR1 SEHNR, CDR2 FQNEAQ (reference sequence). This CDR3 has 14 residues. V lost 2 bases and J 8 bases, leaving 12 bases between the germline ends. The CDR3 nucleotides read TGTGCCAGCAGCTTACTTGAGGCGACTGGGGAGCTGTTTTTT. This sequence encodes CASSLLEATGELFF.

There are a few counts of this clone. The J gene is TRBJ2-7, the V gene TRBV5-4, with D hard to call. The CDR3 has 14 residues. From germline, CDR1 is SGHNT and CDR2 YYREEE (reference sequence). Trimming removed 1 base from V and 5 bases from J, with 13 bases in between. The CDR3 DNA sequence: TGTGCCAGCAGCTTGCGCGACATCCCTAACGAGCAGTACTTC. Encoded protein: CASSLRDIPNEQYF. The entire variable domain, with the rest obtained from reference TRBV5-4 and TRBJ2-7, is as follows: ETGVTQSPTHLIKTRGQQVTLRCSSQSGHNTVSWYQQALGQGPQFIFQYYREEENGRGNFPPRFSGLQFPNYSSELNVNALELDDSALYLCASSLRDIPNEQYFGPGTRLTVT.